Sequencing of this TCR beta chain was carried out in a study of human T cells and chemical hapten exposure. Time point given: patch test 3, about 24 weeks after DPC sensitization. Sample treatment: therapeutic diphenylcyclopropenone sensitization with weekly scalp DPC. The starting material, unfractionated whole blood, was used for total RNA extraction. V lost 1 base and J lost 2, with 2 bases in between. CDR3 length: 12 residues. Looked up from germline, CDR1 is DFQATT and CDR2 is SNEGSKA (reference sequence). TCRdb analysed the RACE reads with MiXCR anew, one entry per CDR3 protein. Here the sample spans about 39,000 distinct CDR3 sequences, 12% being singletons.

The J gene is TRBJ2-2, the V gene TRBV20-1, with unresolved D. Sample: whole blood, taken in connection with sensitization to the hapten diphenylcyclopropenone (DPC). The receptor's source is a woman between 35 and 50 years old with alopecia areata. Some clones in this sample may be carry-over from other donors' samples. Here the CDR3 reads CSARGNTGELFF. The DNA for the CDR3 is TGCAGTGCTAGAGGAAACACCGGGGAGCTGTTTTTT.